This T cell receptor (beta chain) was documented in a study of blood T cells in healthy people across ages. Primers used in a second PCR of roughly 6 to 12 cycles were a sample-barcoded 5' primer and a J-beta primer mix. TCRdb passed the 5' RACE reads through MiXCR, listing each CDR3 protein once. The table shows about 800,000 distinct CDR3 sequences, with 58% occurring only once. CDR3 length: 15 amino acids. V lost 1 base, J lost 0 bases, and 8 bases lay in between. Germline loops: CDR1 SGDLS, CDR2 YYNGEE. The authors drew about 10 milliliters of peripheral blood from each donor. This clonotype was detected only once.

This rearrangement joins TRBV9 to TRBJ2-1; a possible D gene is TRBD2 (5 bases). This receptor was taken from a man aged 25-45 years in good health. The sample consisted of blood. CDR3 sequence (DNA): TGTGCCAGCAGCGTACGGGAAGGCTCCTACAATGAGCAGTTCTTC. Amino acid sequence: CASSVREGSYNEQFF.